A single sample is the source of the 4 T cell receptor beta chains below, sequenced in a study of neoadjuvant nivolumab and ipilimumab in lung cancer (dated by TCRdb to between 2020 and 2021). Libraries came from the immunoSEQ multiplex PCR assay. TCRdb mirrors the immuneACCESS table, restricted to in-frame sequences. Some clones are absent from its copies; in checked studies, under half trace to an unresolved V gene, and the reason for the others is unknown. Counted in this sample were more than 15,000 clones; roughly 79% of them appeared once. Roughly 9.1% of the sample rests with the top ten. In the paper's terms, the time point label means: at surgical resection after neoadjuvant nivolumab +/- ipilimumab. Source: tumor tissue, taken after neoadjuvant nivolumab, alone or with ipilimumab, at or shortly before surgery. Every receptor here comes from an adult with non-small cell lung cancer.

The chain couples TRBV30 to TRBJ1-1, with 8 bases lining up with TRBD1. Germline CDR1 GTSNPN, CDR2 SVGIG (reference sequence). The CDR3 is 17 residues long. Trimming cost V 4 bases and J 0 bases; bases outside gene matches: 13. CDR3 sequence (DNA): TGTGCCTGGAAAGGGGGGTTACACAGGGGGATGAACACTGAAGCTTTCTTT. Translating it yields CAWKGGLHRGMNTEAFF.

This chain connects TRBV6-1 to TRBJ1-6; D call uncertain. V lost 4 bases, J lost 16 bases, and 17 bases lay in between. This CDR3 region has 13 residues. Germline V gene data show CDR1 as MNHNS and CDR2 as SASEGT. CDR3 in DNA: TGTGCCAGCAGTGGGGGAGACTCGTTTTCTCTCCACTTT. It is translated as CASSGGDSFSLHF.

The rearrangement links TRBV5-1 to TRBJ1-1; the match to TRBD1 covers 8 bases. The CDR3 is made up of 15 amino acids. J lost 0 bases, V lost 3 bases, and 4 bases had no gene match. Per germline, CDR1 SGHRS and CDR2 YFSETQ. CDR3 in DNA: TGCGCCAGCAGCTCATGGACAGGGCTGAACACTGAAGCTTTCTTT. Protein product: CASSSWTGLNTEAFF. The whole variable domain, filled in from reference TRBV5-1 and TRBJ1-1, reads KAGVTQTPRYLIKTRGQQVTLSCSPISGHRSVSWYQQTPGQGLQFLFEYFSETQRNKGNFPGRFSGRQFSNSRSEMNVSTLELGDSALYLCASSSWTGLNTEAFFGQGTRLTVV.

The chain employs TRBV5-1 and TRBJ1-2, with D tentatively TRBD1 (5 bases). Germline loops: CDR1 SGHRS, CDR2 YFSETQ. The CDR3 extends over 14 amino acids. Deletions cut 4 bases from V and 7 bases from J, with 17 bases between. The CDR3 sequence is CASSPEGTALGYTF. Here the CDR3 DNA reads TGCGCCAGCAGCCCGGAAGGGACGGCGCTTGGCTACACCTTC.